A single sample is the source of the 15 T cell receptor beta chains below, sequenced in a study of T cell clusters in autoimmune cytopenias. Each sample's input was around 250 ng genomic DNA, some 38,000 genome equivalents. TRB rearrangements were amplified by touch-down multiplex PCR with mixed TRB-A/B primers. Using the multiplex PCR reads, TCRdb records one entry per CDR3 protein without DNA. The listing contains 7,000 or so distinct CDR3 sequences. The specimen was peripheral blood. The receptor source for this set is a human donor with an autoimmune cytopenia or autoimmune hepatitis (not recorded which).

The chain joins TRBV12-3 or TRBV12-4 to TRBJ2-7; with no DNA, the TCRdb D assignment of TRBD1 cannot be verified. There are 14 residues in the CDR3. Here the CDR3 reads CASTKDRGAFEQYF.

This clonotype counts as medium-sized by frequency. This rearrangement joins TRBV19 to TRBJ1-2; as DNA is missing, the TRBD1 call by TCRdb cannot be tested. The germline V gene has CDR1 LNHDA and CDR2 SQIVND (reference sequence). This CDR3 has 13 amino acids. CDR3 sequence: CATVGQGAFGYTF.

This clonotype counts as hyperexpanded by frequency. The chain carries TRBV27 and TRBJ2-1. Germline V gene data show CDR1 as MNHEY and CDR2 as SMNVEV (reference sequence). The CDR3 contains 12 residues. The CDR3 spells CASSLYGNEQFF.

The rearrangement links TRBV30 to TRBJ1-2; lacking DNA, the TRBD1 call made by TCRdb goes unchecked. Germline assignment: CDR1 GTSNPN and CDR2 SVGIG (reference sequence). The CDR3 sequence is 15 residues long. The CDR3 loop reads CAWSGGLQGNYGYTF.

The V call is TRBV12-3 or TRBV12-4, the J call TRBJ2-7; TCRdb reports TRBD2, a call that lacks DNA to check it against. CDR3 length: 16 residues. This chain's CDR3 is CASSIQSGGAVYEQYF.

Judged by frequency, this clonotype is medium-sized. V usage is TRBV12-3 or TRBV12-4 and J usage is TRBJ2-5; TCRdb's assignment of TRBD1 cannot be checked, as there is no DNA. The CDR3 runs 13 residues. The chain's CDR3 is CASSLRGSGTQYF.

CDR3 in amino acids: CASSPIQGSGNTIYF. The chain recombines TRBV19 with TRBJ1-3. The CDR3 length is 15 residues. Looked up from germline, CDR1 is LNHDA and CDR2 is SQIVND (reference sequence).

J is TRBJ1-4 and V is TRBV21-1; TCRdb reports TRBD1, a call that lacks DNA to check it against. TRBV21-1 is given as a pseudogene. This CDR3 comprises 16 residues. The CDR3 here is CASSHPRTGAVEKLFF.

The rearrangement uses TRBV12-3 or TRBV12-4 and TRBJ1-5; TCRdb picks TRBD1, but there is no DNA to check that call. The CDR3 spans 15 residues. CDR3 in amino acids: CASSLYRVSNQPQHF.

This chain joins TRBV11-1 and TRBJ2-6; TCRdb indicates TRBD1, and absent DNA this call remains unverified. Germline V gene lookup returns CDR1 SGHAT and CDR2 FQDESV (reference sequence). This CDR3 comprises 20 residues. The CDR3 sequence: CASSLDYSLQGRPGANVLTF.

The chain couples TRBV6-5 to TRBJ1-4. The CDR3 extends over 13 amino acids. Germline CDR1 reads MNHEY; CDR2 reads SVGAGI. The CDR3 region is CASSEATDAKLFF.

Here the CDR3 reads CASHTGNQPQHF. The rearrangement links TRBV19 to TRBJ1-5. Germline CDR1 is LNHDA and CDR2 is SQIVND (reference sequence). This CDR3 contains 12 residues.

This clonotype registers medium-sized by frequency. The chain employs TRBV5-6 and TRBJ2-2. Germline CDR1 SGHDT, CDR2 YYEEEE. This CDR3 has 13 amino acids. This CDR3 reads CASSLRRTGELFF.

This clonotype ranks as medium-sized in terms of frequency. This chain uses TRBV27 with TRBJ2-5; TCRdb picks TRBD1, but there is no DNA to check that call. Germline V gene lookup returns CDR1 MNHEY and CDR2 SMNVEV (reference sequence). The CDR3 runs to 13 residues. The CDR3 loop reads CASKQGAKETQYF.

V usage is TRBV12-3 or TRBV12-4 and J usage is TRBJ2-3. This CDR3 is 14 amino acids long. The CDR3 loop reads CASSLGASTDTQYF.